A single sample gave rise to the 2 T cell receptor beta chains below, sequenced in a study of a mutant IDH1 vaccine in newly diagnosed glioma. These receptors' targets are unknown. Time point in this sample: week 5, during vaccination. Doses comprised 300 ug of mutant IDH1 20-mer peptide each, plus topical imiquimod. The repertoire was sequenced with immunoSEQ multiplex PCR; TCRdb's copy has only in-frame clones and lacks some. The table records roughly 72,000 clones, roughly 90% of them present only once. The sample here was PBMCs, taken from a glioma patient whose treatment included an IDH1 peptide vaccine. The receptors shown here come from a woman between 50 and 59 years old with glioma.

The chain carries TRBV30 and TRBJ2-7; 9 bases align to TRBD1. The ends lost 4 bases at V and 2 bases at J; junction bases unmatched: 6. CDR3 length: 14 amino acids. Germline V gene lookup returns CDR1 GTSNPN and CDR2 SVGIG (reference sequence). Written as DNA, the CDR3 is TGTGCCTGGACTCCGGACAGGGGACCCTACGAGCAGTACTTC. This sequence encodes CAWTPDRGPYEQYF.

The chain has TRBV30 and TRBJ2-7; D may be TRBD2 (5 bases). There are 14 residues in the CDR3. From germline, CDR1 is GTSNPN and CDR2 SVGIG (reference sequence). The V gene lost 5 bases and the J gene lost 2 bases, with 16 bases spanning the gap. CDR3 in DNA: TGTGCCTGGTGTGCTAGACGGAGGACCTACGAGCAGTACTTC. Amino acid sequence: CAWCARRRTYEQYF.